This T cell receptor beta chain comes out of a study of T cell repertoires in ileal Crohn's disease. The overall study: Median disease duration was roughly 7.9 years; less than 45% smoked at surgery.

J gave up 7 bases and V 0 bases, and 14 bases lay outside the gene matches. The CDR3 spans 18 residues. Germline V lookup: CDR1 WNHNN, CDR2 SYGVQD (reference sequence). Turning to this clone: Its antigen is still unknown.

TCRB immunosequencing input was five hundred nanograms of biopsy DNA per sample. This table comes from immunoSEQ multiplex PCR, and its TCRdb copy is limited to in-frame clones, with some not included. The data hold about 4,500 clones, with more than 70% observed a single time. Study-level points and caveats: High-frequency clones were more common in sorted CD8 than CD4 cells.

The V and J genes are TRBV10-1 and TRBJ2-7; TRBD1 aligns across 11 bases. The TCR originated in an adult with Crohn's disease. The sequencing sample was made of ileal tissue. The CDR3 nucleotides read TGCGCCAGCAGTGAGTCGACTTACCCGGACAGGGGGCTGGGAGAGCAGTACTTC. Translation gives CASSESTYPDRGLGEQYF.